The 23 T cell receptor beta chains below were found in one sample sequenced in a study of cytomegalovirus exposure and HLA in healthy donors. A multiplex PCR was run with 60 Vbeta primers and 13 Jbeta primers. Sequencing was performed with immunoSEQ multiplex PCR; in TCRdb, only in-frame clones are kept and a portion is missing. The sample contains some 85,000 clones, about three quarters of which appear only once. The specimen sequenced was PBMCs. These TCRs come from a woman aged 40 to 49 in good health and CMV-seropositive.

The V and J genes are TRBV20-1 and TRBJ2-1; 7 nucleotides match TRBD2. The V gene end was trimmed by 3 bases and the J gene end by 10 bases; junction bases not matched to a gene: 3. The length of the CDR3 is 11 residues. Per the germline V gene, CDR1 is DFQATT and CDR2 is SNEGSKA (reference sequence). The CDR3 DNA reads TGCAGTGCTAGCGGGAGGAACGAGCAGTTCTTC. As protein: CSASGRNEQFF.

The chain couples TRBV5-1 to TRBJ2-5; a weak D match, TRBD2 (5 bases). Germline-derived CDR1 and CDR2 are SGHRS and YFSETQ. Trimming took 2 bases from V and 4 from J, leaving 12 bases between them. This CDR3 comprises 14 residues. CDR3 in DNA: TGCGCCAGCAGCTTAAGACCCCGGGGAGAGACCCAGTACTTC. Protein product: CASSLRPRGETQYF.

This chain connects TRBV6-1 to TRBJ2-7; TRBD1 matches at 10 bases. With 6 bases clipped from V and 5 bases from J, the junction kept 7 bases outside the gene matches. The CDR3 has 14 amino acids. CDR1 and CDR2 (germline): MNHNS, SASEGT. The CDR3 bases are TGTGCCAGCAGGAGGAGACAGGGGGCCGACGAGCAGTACTTC. Its protein is CASRRRQGADEQYF.

The chain is built from TRBV5-4 and TRBJ2-5, with TRBD1 matching 7 bases. Germline CDR1 reads SGHNT; CDR2 reads YYREEE (reference sequence). V was pared by 3 bases and J by 11 bases, with 7 bases of the junction left unmatched. This CDR3 is 12 amino acids long. The CDR3 protein is CASSSGQREQYF. The CDR3 DNA follows: TGTGCCAGCAGCTCGGGACAGAGGGAGCAGTACTTC.

The chain combines TRBV7-2 with TRBJ1-2; D remains ambiguous. Trimming cost V 3 bases and J 6 bases, with 11 bases left between them. This CDR3 contains 13 residues. Germline V lookup: CDR1 SGHTA, CDR2 FQGNSA. CDR3 coding DNA: TGTGCCAGCAGCTTTTCACCGAGGGATGGCTACACCTTC. The encoded protein is CASSFSPRDGYTF.

The chain has TRBV11-2 and TRBJ2-2; tentative D call: TRBD2 (6 bases). CDR1 and CDR2 (germline): SGHAT, FQNNGV. The CDR3 is 15 amino acids. V gave up 7 bases and J gave up 2 bases, with 14 bases separating them. The CDR3 DNA reads TGTGCCAGCACCCTACTAGCTGATAACACCGGGGAGCTGTTTTTT. Translated, it gives CASTLLADNTGELFF.

This chain joins TRBV27 and TRBJ1-5; a weak D match, TRBD1 (6 bases). Germline values: CDR1 MNHEY, CDR2 SMNVEV (reference sequence). There are 14 residues in the CDR3. V was cut by 1 base and J by 6 bases, with 10 bases left in between. CDR3 in DNA: TGTGCCAGCAGTTTATTGGGGGCAGGTCAGCCCCAGCATTTT. Protein sequence: CASSLLGAGQPQHF.

This clone was seen once. J is TRBJ1-3 and V is TRBV14; D remains unclear. The V end was cut by 0 bases, the J end by 5 bases, with 14 bases between. Germline V gene lookup returns CDR1 SGHDN and CDR2 FVKESK. The CDR3 totals 16 residues. CDR3 residues: CASSQDLDLGRNTIYF. CDR3 coding DNA: TGTGCCAGCAGCCAAGATCTGGACTTGGGAAGAAACACCATATATTTT. Full variable domain (missing parts from reference TRBV14 and TRBJ1-3): EAGVTQFPSHSVIEKGQTVTLRCDPISGHDNLYWYRRVMGKEIKFLLHFVKESKQDESGMPNNRFLAERTGGTYSTLKVQPAELEDSGVYFCASSQDLDLGRNTIYFGEGSWLTVV.

The chain has TRBV6-5 and TRBJ2-1; a weak D match, TRBD2 (6 bases). The CDR3 has 16 residues. Germline V lookup: CDR1 MNHEY, CDR2 SVGAGI. Trimming left V 3 bases short and J 2 bases short, with 14 bases between. The CDR3 region has the DNA TGTGCCAGCAGTTATTCCTTAGCGGAGGCCTACAATGAGCAGTTCTTC. Residues: CASSYSLAEAYNEQFF.

J is TRBJ2-7 and V is TRBV11-3; 7 nucleotides agree with TRBD2. The V segment lost 1 base and the J segment 7 bases; nucleotides outside the gene matches: 10. The germline gives CDR1 SGHNT, CDR2 YENEEA. The CDR3 runs to 15 residues. The CDR3 DNA is TGTGCCAGCAGCTTAGTCGCGGGAGCTGTGGAAGAGCAGTACTTC. Amino acids: CASSLVAGAVEEQYF.

The chain recombines TRBV6-1 with TRBJ2-7; a possible D gene is TRBD1 (6 bases). Germline loops: CDR1 MNHNS, CDR2 SASEGT. This CDR3 is built from 15 residues. V was pared by 3 bases and J by 2 bases, with 14 bases between. In nucleotides, the CDR3 is TGTGCCAGCAGTGAGGGCCTCCAGGGGCCCTACGAGCAGTACTTC. This translates into CASSEGLQGPYEQYF.

The chain is built from TRBV25-1 and TRBJ1-2; perhaps TRBD1 as D (5 bases). The V end lost 9 bases, the J end lost 8 bases, and 16 bases lay between the germline ends. Germline V gene sequence: CDR1 MGHDK, CDR2 SYGVNS. This CDR3 comprises 12 residues. The CDR3, as DNA: TGTGCCAGTTGGGGGGGGATTGACGGCTACACCTTC. Encoded protein: CASWGGIDGYTF.

The chain combines TRBV7-9 with TRBJ2-5; 11 bases line up with TRBD2. This CDR3 has 15 residues. Trimming at V came to 5 bases and at J to 5 bases, leaving 7 bases not matched to a gene. The germline V gene encodes CDR1 SEHNR and CDR2 FQNEAQ (reference sequence). The CDR3 protein is CASSPRLAGSETQYF. CDR3 sequence (DNA): TGTGCCAGCAGCCCCAGACTAGCGGGAAGTGAGACCCAGTACTTC. Based on the CDR3 plus reference TRBV7-9 and TRBJ2-5, the full variable domain is DTGVSQNPRHKITKRGQNVTFRCDPISEHNRLYWYRQTLGQGPEFLTYFQNEAQLEKSRLLSDRFSAERPKGSFSTLEIQRTEQGDSAMYLCASSPRLAGSETQYFGPGTRLLVL.

This clone appeared a few times. The chain combines TRBV6-1 with TRBJ2-7; 7 nucleotides match TRBD1. J was trimmed by 2 bases and V by 7 bases; bases with no gene match: 8. Germline-derived CDR1 and CDR2 are MNHNS and SASEGT. The CDR3 is 14 residues long. CDR3 DNA: TGTGCCAGCACCCCAGGGGGATCCGCCTACGAGCAGTACTTC. Protein product: CASTPGGSAYEQYF.

This chain links TRBV9 with TRBJ2-1; 8 positions agree with TRBD1. This CDR3 is built from 17 residues. Germline V gene lookup returns CDR1 SGDLS and CDR2 YYNGEE. V was clipped by 0 bases and J by 9 bases; unmatched bases: 14. The CDR3 region is CASSVGTDRAGGAEQFF. The DNA for the CDR3 is TGTGCCAGCAGCGTAGGAACGGACAGGGCCGGCGGGGCTGAGCAGTTCTTC.

Comment on this clone: A read error may produce the germline difference seen at one junction end. The chain has TRBV7-9 and TRBJ2-5, with no clear D. Looked up from germline, CDR1 is SEHNR and CDR2 is FQNEAQ (reference sequence). The CDR3 contains 14 residues. The CDR3 loop reads CSSSPMASQETQYF. CDR3 sequence (DNA): TGTTCCAGCAGCCCGATGGCATCGCAAGAGACCCAGTACTTC. Together with reference TRBV7-9 and TRBJ2-5, the CDR3 gives the full variable domain: DTGVSQNPRHKITKRGQNVTFRCDPISEHNRLYWYRQTLGQGPEFLTYFQNEAQLEKSRLLSDRFSAERPKGSFSTLEIQRTEQGDSAMYLCSSSPMASQETQYFGPGTRLLVL.

The CDR3 reads CASRPGTPQETQYF. In DNA, the CDR3 is TGTGCCAGCAGACCTGGGACACCACAAGAGACCCAGTACTTC. V gene TRBV6-6 combines with J gene TRBJ2-5, with a weak D call TRBD1 (6 bases). The germline CDR1 and CDR2 sequences are MNHNY and SVGAGI (reference sequence). With 6 bases removed from V and 2 bases from J, the gap between germline ends came to 13 bases. The CDR3 length is 14 residues.

CDR3 sequence (DNA): TGTGCCAGCAGCCAATATAACTACGAGCAGTACTTC. Amino acids: CASSQYNYEQYF. This chain connects TRBV14 to TRBJ2-7; D call uncertain. This CDR3 region has 12 residues. Germline CDR1 SGHDN, CDR2 FVKESK. V lost 2 bases, J lost 3 bases, and 5 bases lay in between.

The chain recombines TRBV28 with TRBJ1-2, with D perhaps TRBD1 (6 bases). V dropped 8 bases and J dropped 4 bases, with 14 bases sitting between them. CDR3 length equals 13 residues. CDR1 is MDHEN, CDR2 SYDVKM, per germline. The CDR3 sequence is CASRTAFTYGYTF. CDR3 DNA sequence: TGTGCCAGCCGGACAGCGTTTACCTATGGCTACACCTTC.

The rearrangement uses TRBV11-3 and TRBJ1-2, with no clear D. Deletions cut 3 bases from V and 7 bases from J, with 12 bases between. In germline, CDR1 is SGHNT, CDR2 YENEEA. This CDR3 is built from 13 residues. The CDR3: CASSFGFDPGYTF. CDR3 in DNA: TGTGCCAGCAGCTTCGGGTTCGACCCTGGCTACACCTTC.

The chain employs TRBV7-2 and TRBJ2-1; 7 bases are shared with TRBD2. The trim removed 3 bases at V and 3 bases at J, leaving 5 bases unmatched. This CDR3 is 15 amino acids long. The germline gives CDR1 SGHTA, CDR2 FQGNSA. In DNA form, the CDR3 reads TGTGCCAGCAGCTTCTCCGGGACTAACTACAATGAGCAGTTCTTC. Translated, it gives CASSFSGTNYNEQFF. The entire variable domain, with the rest obtained from reference TRBV7-2 and TRBJ2-1, is as follows: GAGVSQSPSNKVTEKGKDVELRCDPISGHTALYWYRQSLGQGLEFLIYFQGNSAPDKSGLPSDRFSAERTGGSVSTLTIQRTQQEDSAVYLCASSFSGTNYNEQFFGPGTRLTVL.

The J gene is TRBJ2-7, the V gene TRBV7-9; 8 nucleotides line up with TRBD2. The CDR3 runs 18 residues. CDR1 and CDR2 (germline): SEHNR, FQNEAQ (reference sequence). The J segment lost 0 bases and the V segment lost 5 bases, leaving 15 bases of the junction unmatched. CDR3: CASSGTSGHGMGSYEQYF. CDR3 coding DNA: TGTGCCAGCAGCGGAACTAGCGGCCATGGGATGGGCTCCTACGAGCAGTACTTC.

The rearrangement joins TRBV5-6 to TRBJ2-7; no clear D. The CDR3 covers 11 residues. CDR1 is SGHDT, CDR2 YYEEEE, per germline. V was trimmed by 4 bases and J by 2 bases, leaving 4 bases between them. This CDR3 reads CASSPTYEQYF. The CDR3 coding sequence is TGTGCCAGCAGCCCTACCTACGAGCAGTACTTC. Based on the CDR3 plus reference TRBV5-6 and TRBJ2-7, the full variable domain is DAGVTQSPTHLIKTRGQQVTLRCSPKSGHDTVSWYQQALGQGPQFIFQYYEEEERQRGNFPDRFSGHQFPNYSSELNVNALLLGDSALYLCASSPTYEQYFGPGTRLTVT.